One sample yielded the 23 T cell receptor beta chains listed below, sequenced in a study of technical replicates of blood from a handful of donors. Profiling relied on immunoSEQ multiplex PCR, and the TCRdb table lists in-frame clones only, not all of them. The repertoire holds around 50,000 clones, with around 96% as singletons. The sample was T cells isolated from PBMCs. These receptors originate from a human donor in good health.

V is TRBV27 and J is TRBJ2-1; TRBD2 might be the D (7 bases). Germline lookup yields CDR1 MNHEY and CDR2 SMNVEV (reference sequence). CDR3 length equals 14 residues. Trimming left V 3 bases short and J 4 bases short, with 10 bases between. The CDR3 spells CASSFAGAYNEQFF. The CDR3 bases are TGTGCCAGCAGTTTCGCGGGGGCTTACAATGAGCAGTTCTTC.

This chain joins TRBV18 and TRBJ2-7; TRBD2 aligns across 9 bases. V lost 5 bases to trimming and J lost 4 bases; unmatched junction nucleotides: 6. The CDR3 extends over 14 amino acids. Germline CDR1 reads KGHSH; CDR2 reads LQKENI. CDR3 coding DNA: TGTGCCAGCTCAGAGACTAGCGGACTGTACGAGCAGTACTTC. It codes for CASSETSGLYEQYF.

The chain recombines TRBV27 with TRBJ2-7; D may be TRBD2 (5 bases). Deletions cut 6 bases from V and 1 base from J, with 16 bases between. The germline CDR1 and CDR2 sequences are MNHEY and SMNVEV (reference sequence). The CDR3 length is 15 residues. In nucleotides, the CDR3 is TGTGCCAGCAGCCTGGGTGCTAGCAGATCCTACGAGCAGTACTTC. It is translated as CASSLGASRSYEQYF.

This chain connects TRBV5-1 to TRBJ2-7; D is unresolved. This CDR3 region has 13 residues. V lost 7 bases, J lost 0 bases, and 11 bases lay in between. Germline assignment: CDR1 SGHRS and CDR2 YFSETQ. CDR3 loop: CASGVDNSYEQYF. The CDR3 bases are TGCGCCAGCGGAGTTGATAACTCCTACGAGCAGTACTTC.

This clone was counted a single time. The chain uses TRBV4-1 and TRBJ2-1, with D possibly TRBD2 on 5 matching bases. V was trimmed by 1 base and J by 4 bases, leaving 8 bases between them. This CDR3 spans 14 amino acids. Germline V lookup: CDR1 MGHRA, CDR2 YSYEKL. This CDR3 is CASSQGLQYNEQFF. The CDR3 region has the DNA TGCGCCAGCAGCCAAGGACTACAGTACAATGAGCAGTTCTTC.

The rearrangement uses TRBV6-1 and TRBJ2-1; 10 nucleotides match TRBD1. Germline lookup yields CDR1 MNHNS and CDR2 SASEGT. After removal of 5 bases from V and 4 bases from J, the junction contained 5 bases not matched to a gene. The CDR3 runs 15 residues. CDR3: CASSLGTGVYNEQFF. In DNA, the CDR3 is TGTGCCAGCAGTTTAGGGACAGGGGTTTACAATGAGCAGTTCTTC.

The chain employs TRBV7-2 and TRBJ2-7; 9 bases align to TRBD1. The CDR3 is 15 residues long. Looked up from germline, CDR1 is SGHTA and CDR2 is FQGNSA. V gave up 1 base and J gave up 6 bases; unmatched junction bases: 7. The CDR3 DNA reads TGTGCCAGCAGCTTAGGGGGACAGGGATGGTTCGAGCAGTACTTC. Translation gives CASSLGGQGWFEQYF. Based on the CDR3 plus reference TRBV7-2 and TRBJ2-7, the full variable domain is GAGVSQSPSNKVTEKGKDVELRCDPISGHTALYWYRQSLGQGLEFLIYFQGNSAPDKSGLPSDRFSAERTGGSVSTLTIQRTQQEDSAVYLCASSLGGQGWFEQYFGPGTRLTVT.

The chain carries TRBV13 and TRBJ2-1, with D tentatively TRBD2 (6 bases). CDR1 and CDR2 (germline): PRHDT, FYEKMQ (reference sequence). The CDR3 length is 17 residues. Trimming removed 1 base from V and 0 bases from J, with 13 bases in between. The CDR3 loop reads CASSLDVGGVSYNEQFF. CDR3 DNA: TGTGCCAGCAGCTTAGACGTCGGGGGAGTCTCCTACAATGAGCAGTTCTTC.

The chain is built from TRBV28 and TRBJ1-2; maybe TRBD1 (5 bases). The CDR3 is 14 residues long. Germline assignment: CDR1 MDHEN and CDR2 SYDVKM. Trimming shortened V by 3 bases and J by 6 bases, and 14 bases separated the two germline ends. The CDR3 spells CASSFVGGENGYTF. As DNA, the CDR3 is TGTGCCAGCAGTTTCGTGGGAGGGGAGAATGGCTACACCTTC.

The chain joins TRBV6-4 to TRBJ1-1, with 9 bases matching TRBD1. The CDR3 loop spans 14 amino acids. Germline trimming cut 6 bases from V and 1 base from J; bases unmatched to any gene: 3. The germline V gene encodes CDR1 MRHNA and CDR2 SNTAGT. The CDR3 DNA sequence: TGTGCCAGCAGACGGGGACAGGGGAACACTGAAGCTTTCTTT. This encodes CASRRGQGNTEAFF.

The rearrangement links TRBV11-2 to TRBJ2-2; 7 bases fit TRBD1. Germline V gene sequence: CDR1 SGHAT, CDR2 FQNNGV. This CDR3 comprises 11 residues. Germline trimming cut 8 bases from V and 6 bases from J; bases unmatched to any gene: 0. This CDR3 reads CASQGAGELFF. The CDR3 DNA reads TGTGCCAGCCAGGGGGCCGGGGAGCTGTTTTTT.

The chain uses TRBV30 and TRBJ1-3; D may be TRBD1 (5 bases). V dropped 3 bases and J dropped 2 bases, with 17 bases sitting between them. Germline CDR1 GTSNPN, CDR2 SVGIG (reference sequence). The CDR3 contains 16 residues. The CDR3: CAWSLRSGGAGNTIYF. CDR3 DNA: TGTGCCTGGAGCTTAAGGTCGGGGGGAGCTGGAAACACCATATATTTT.

The rearrangement uses TRBV7-9 and TRBJ2-3; the D gene is possibly TRBD1 (6 bases). The CDR3 has 12 amino acids. The V gene lost 5 bases and the J gene lost 5 bases, with 8 bases spanning the gap. Germline CDR1 and CDR2: SEHNR and FQNEAQ (reference sequence). CDR3 amino acids: CASSTQGDTQYF. The DNA of the CDR3 is TGTGCCAGCAGCACACAGGGAGATACGCAGTATTTT.

The V call is TRBV19, the J call TRBJ2-3; D is uncertain. The CDR3 is made up of 13 amino acids. Between the trimmed V and J ends, which lost 7 bases and 2 bases, there was a span of 10 bases. CDR1 and CDR2 (germline): LNHDA, SQIVND (reference sequence). The CDR3 DNA reads TGTGCCAGTACCATGGCGGCCACAGATACGCAGTATTTT. Amino acid sequence: CASTMAATDTQYF.

V gene TRBV7-9 combines with J gene TRBJ2-3, with TRBD2 matching over 7 bases. Trimming at V came to 2 bases and at J to 10 bases, leaving 9 bases not matched to a gene. The CDR3 covers 14 residues. Per the germline V gene, CDR1 is SEHNR and CDR2 is FQNEAQ (reference sequence). This CDR3 is CASSLSLGGGPQYF. The CDR3 DNA is TGTGCCAGCAGCTTATCACTCGGGGGAGGGCCGCAGTATTTT.

This clone was observed a single time. The V and J genes are TRBV9 and TRBJ1-1; no firm D call. The CDR3 length is 15 residues. Germline CDR1 is SGDLS and CDR2 is YYNGEE. V was trimmed by 4 bases and J by 7 bases, leaving 20 bases between them. The CDR3 nucleotides read TGTGCCAGCAGCACCGGCCCCTCGGGCGGGGATGAAGCTTTCTTT. It encodes CASSTGPSGGDEAFF.

The chain combines TRBV7-9 with TRBJ2-7, with 7 nucleotides matching TRBD1. The V gene end was trimmed by 1 base and the J gene end by 3 bases; junction bases not matched to a gene: 9. Germline CDR1 is SEHNR and CDR2 is FQNEAQ (reference sequence). The CDR3 is made up of 16 amino acids. CDR3 residues: CASSLGNRGIRYEQYF. CDR3 DNA sequence: TGTGCCAGCAGCTTAGGGAACAGGGGAATTCGCTACGAGCAGTACTTC. The whole variable domain, filled in from reference TRBV7-9 and TRBJ2-7, reads DTGVSQNPRHKITKRGQNVTFRCDPISEHNRLYWYRQTLGQGPEFLTYFQNEAQLEKSRLLSDRFSAERPKGSFSTLEIQRTEQGDSAMYLCASSLGNRGIRYEQYFGPGTRLTVT.

The rearrangement joins TRBV30 to TRBJ1-5, with 10 bases lining up with TRBD1. The CDR3 covers 17 residues. V gave up 2 bases and J gave up 4 bases; unmatched junction bases: 11. Germline values: CDR1 GTSNPN, CDR2 SVGIG (reference sequence). CDR3 coding DNA: TGTGCCTGGAGTCGTAACACCGGGACAGGGGATAATCAGCCCCAGCATTTT. Amino acid sequence: CAWSRNTGTGDNQPQHF.

This chain joins TRBV29-1 and TRBJ2-1, with 10 bases fitting TRBD2. Germline V gives CDR1 SQVTM, CDR2 ANQGSEA. The CDR3 is made up of 13 amino acids. CDR3 in DNA: TGCAGTTCGCGTCTAGCGGGAGATGGTGAGCAGTTCTTC. Protein: CSSRLAGDGEQFF.

This chain links TRBV28 with TRBJ1-1; D call uncertain. This CDR3 contains 15 residues. The V gene's germline CDR1 is MDHEN and CDR2 SYDVKM. V dropped 7 bases and J dropped 8 bases, with 23 bases sitting between them. The DNA of the CDR3 is TGTGCCAGCACCCACCCCCGGGGTGTTAATGGCGAAGCTTTCTTT. As protein: CASTHPRGVNGEAFF.

The CDR3 sequence is CASIAGGQAEQFF. DNA for the CDR3: TGTGCCAGTATAGCGGGAGGGCAGGCTGAGCAGTTCTTC. The chain joins TRBV28 to TRBJ2-1; TRBD2 aligns across 11 bases. Germline V lookup: CDR1 MDHEN, CDR2 SYDVKM. Trimming removed 9 bases from V and 9 bases from J; junction bases left unmatched: 7. The CDR3 loop spans 13 amino acids.

This sequence joins TRBV23-1 and TRBJ1-1; D gene unclear. TRBV23-1 is recorded as an ORF, its role being uncertain. The CDR3 consists of 13 residues. V was trimmed by 0 bases and J by 2 bases, leaving 4 bases between them. As DNA, the CDR3 is TGCGCCAGCAGTCAATCTCAAAACACTGAAGCTTTCTTT. This codes for CASSQSQNTEAFF.

The rearrangement joins TRBV29-1 to TRBJ2-7; 7 bases are a match to TRBD1. V lost 7 bases, J lost 3 bases, and 3 bases stayed unmatched. The CDR3 has 11 residues. CDR1 is SQVTM, CDR2 ANQGSEA, per germline. The CDR3 region has the DNA TGCAGCGCCCGACAGGGCTACGAGCAGTACTTC. Encoded protein: CSARQGYEQYF.